This T cell receptor (beta chain) derives from a study of blood T cell repertoires in COVID-19. Profiling relied on immunoSEQ multiplex PCR, and the TCRdb table lists in-frame clones only, not all of them. This sample has 35,000 to 45,000 clones, with roughly 70% found just once. V was cut by 3 bases and J by 1 base, with 9 bases left in between. The germline V gene has CDR1 LNHDA and CDR2 SQIVND (reference sequence). The CDR3 sequence is 14 residues long. This chain joins TRBV19 and TRBJ2-5, with unresolved D. The clonotype comes from an elderly man with acute or convalescent COVID-19. Source material: peripheral blood. Written as DNA, the CDR3 is TGTGCCAGTAGTATGTGGCAAAGCCAAGAGACCCAGTACTTC. Amino acids: CASSMWQSQETQYF.